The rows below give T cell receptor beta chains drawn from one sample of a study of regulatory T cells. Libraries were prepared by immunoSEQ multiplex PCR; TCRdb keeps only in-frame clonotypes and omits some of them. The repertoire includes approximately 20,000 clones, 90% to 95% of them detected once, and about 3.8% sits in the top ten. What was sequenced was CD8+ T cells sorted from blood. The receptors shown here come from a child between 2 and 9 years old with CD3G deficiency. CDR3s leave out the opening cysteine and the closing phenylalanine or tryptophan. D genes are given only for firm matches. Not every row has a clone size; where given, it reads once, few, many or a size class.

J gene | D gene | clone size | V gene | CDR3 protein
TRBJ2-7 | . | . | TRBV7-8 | ASSLPKGRGTHYEQY
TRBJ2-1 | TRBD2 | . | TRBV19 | ASSQTGGPGHEQF
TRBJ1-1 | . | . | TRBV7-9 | ASSLGSGEAF
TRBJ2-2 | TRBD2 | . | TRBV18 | ASSPSSGRNTGELF
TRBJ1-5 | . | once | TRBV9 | ASSVERLPGVRQPQH
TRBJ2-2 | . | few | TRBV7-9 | ASSFGGELF
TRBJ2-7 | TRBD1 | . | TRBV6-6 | ASSLGQVFEQY
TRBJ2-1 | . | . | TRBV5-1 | ASSLGLPDEQF
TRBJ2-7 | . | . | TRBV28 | ASSTNRHSGPLSSYEQY
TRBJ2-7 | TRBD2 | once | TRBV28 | ASSHQGGLAGSYEQY
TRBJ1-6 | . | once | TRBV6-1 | ASSVSLGGSPLH
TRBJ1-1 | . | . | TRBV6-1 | ASSPGTANTEAF
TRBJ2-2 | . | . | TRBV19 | ASSREEDGELF
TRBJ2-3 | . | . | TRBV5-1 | ASSGVGDTQY
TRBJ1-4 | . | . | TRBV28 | ASSLAGEDEKLF
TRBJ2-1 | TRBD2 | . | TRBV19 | ASSWTSGRVDEQF
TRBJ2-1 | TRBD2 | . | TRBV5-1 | ASSLGLAGHNEQF
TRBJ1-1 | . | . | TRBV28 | ASSRGGVGEAF
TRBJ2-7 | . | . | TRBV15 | ATSRVGGGKQY
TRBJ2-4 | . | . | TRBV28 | ASSFGGGGAKNIQY
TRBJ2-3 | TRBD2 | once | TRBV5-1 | ASSLGTSLTDTQY
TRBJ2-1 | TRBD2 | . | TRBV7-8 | ASSSSDSGRGFYNEQF
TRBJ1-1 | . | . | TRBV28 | ASSFRMNTEAF
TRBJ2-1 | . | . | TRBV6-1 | ASSDLANEQF
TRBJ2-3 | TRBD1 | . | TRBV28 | ASSQTGVADTQY
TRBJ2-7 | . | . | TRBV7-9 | ASSGGGRPYEQY
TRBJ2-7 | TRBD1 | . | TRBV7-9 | ASSPDFGQGAVEQY
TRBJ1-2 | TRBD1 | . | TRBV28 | ASSSTSGTTGGKNYGYT
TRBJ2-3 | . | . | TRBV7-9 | ASSPDLGTDTQY
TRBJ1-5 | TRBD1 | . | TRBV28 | ASSPHGQGSNQPQH
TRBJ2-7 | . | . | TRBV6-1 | ASSEWSGGVYEQY
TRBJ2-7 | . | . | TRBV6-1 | ASSELDSGYEQY
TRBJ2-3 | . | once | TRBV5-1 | ASSRLGGTDTQY
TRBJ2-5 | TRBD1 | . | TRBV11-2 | ASSPNRDSQETQY
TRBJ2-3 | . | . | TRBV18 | ASSHLSTDTQY
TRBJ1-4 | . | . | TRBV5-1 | ASKPGLGTTNEKLF
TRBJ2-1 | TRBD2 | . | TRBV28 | ASSLYGGGLAHTEQF
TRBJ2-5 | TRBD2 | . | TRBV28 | ASSHAPGLAGETQY
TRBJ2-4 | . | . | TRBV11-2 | ASSLNWGTKNIQY
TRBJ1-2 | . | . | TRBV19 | ASSNWPGIDGYT
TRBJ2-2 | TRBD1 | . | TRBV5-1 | ASSHRTGAKFRELF
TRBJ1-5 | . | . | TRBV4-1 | ASSQESDLAVDGNQPQH
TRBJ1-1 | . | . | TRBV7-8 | ASSLARGSEAF
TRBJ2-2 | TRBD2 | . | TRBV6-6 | ATRTSAPTGELF
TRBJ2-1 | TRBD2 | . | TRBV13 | ASSQLAGENEQF
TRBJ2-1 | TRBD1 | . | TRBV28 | ASSPRDRGKNEQF
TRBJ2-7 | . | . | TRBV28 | ASTPTDLTYEQY
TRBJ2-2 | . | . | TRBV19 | ASSSDLDSGELF
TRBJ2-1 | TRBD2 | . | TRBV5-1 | ASSLGDGPSGLRQF
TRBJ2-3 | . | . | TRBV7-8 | ASSQETGSVGTDTQY
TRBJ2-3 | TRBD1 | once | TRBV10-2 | ASRLESTGADTQY
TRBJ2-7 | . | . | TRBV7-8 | ASSPGTHPYEQY
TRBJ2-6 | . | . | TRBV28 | ASSLSPRDSSSSGANVLT